Listed here are 24 T cell receptor beta chains from one sample, sequenced in a study of blood T cell repertoires in COVID-19. Only in-frame clones appear in the TCRdb table, and some are missing; sequencing was by immunoSEQ multiplex PCR. The data hold around 68,000 clones, with 82% observed a single time. Sequenced sample: peripheral blood. The receptors come from a human donor in a cohort sampled during active COVID-19.

The genes are TRBV24-1 and TRBJ1-6, with 9 nucleotides matching TRBD1. The V gene end was trimmed by 8 bases and the J gene end by 8 bases; junction bases not matched to a gene: 15. The CDR3 runs to 17 residues. Germline V gene sequence: CDR1 KGHDR, CDR2 SFDVKD. CDR3 sequence reads: CATNSDRDREGYSPLHF. The DNA for the CDR3 is TGTGCCACCAACAGTGACCGGGACAGGGAGGGATATTCACCCCTCCACTTT.

The chain links TRBV15 to TRBJ1-2; 10 nucleotides line up with TRBD1. The germline gives CDR1 LNHNV, CDR2 YYDKDF (reference sequence). V was pared by 3 bases and J by 7 bases, with 5 bases of the junction left unmatched. This CDR3 has 14 amino acids. CDR3 sequence: CATSRDRGIAGYTF. CDR3 DNA sequence: TGTGCCACCAGCAGGGACAGGGGGATCGCTGGCTACACCTTC.

This sequence joins TRBV7-9 and TRBJ1-6, with unresolved D. Germline values: CDR1 SEHNR, CDR2 FQNEAQ (reference sequence). Trimming removed 0 bases at V and 13 bases at J, with 7 bases between. This CDR3 is built from 12 residues. The CDR3 sequence: CASSLAEGPLHF. The CDR3 DNA reads TGTGCCAGCAGCTTAGCAGAGGGTCCCCTCCACTTT. Looking up the rest from reference TRBV7-9 and TRBJ1-6 gives the full variable domain: DTGVSQNPRHKITKRGQNVTFRCDPISEHNRLYWYRQTLGQGPEFLTYFQNEAQLEKSRLLSDRFSAERPKGSFSTLEIQRTEQGDSAMYLCASSLAEGPLHFGNGTRLTVT.

The chain uses TRBV30 and TRBJ2-7; 10 bases line up with TRBD1. The CDR3 contains 15 residues. With V trimmed by 1 base and J by 3 bases, 6 bases remained unmatched. Looked up from germline, CDR1 is GTSNPN and CDR2 is SVGIG (reference sequence). The CDR3 reads CAWSGRRTGGYEQYF. The DNA for the CDR3 is TGTGCCTGGAGTGGTAGAAGGACAGGGGGCTACGAGCAGTACTTC. The complete variable domain, with remaining parts taken from reference TRBV30 and TRBJ2-7, reads SQTIHQWPATLVQPVGSPLSLECTVEGTSNPNLYWYRQAAGRGLQLLFYSVGIGQISSEVPQNLSASRPQDRQFILSSKKLLLSDSGFYLCAWSGRRTGGYEQYFGPGTRLTVT.

The chain uses TRBV4-1 and TRBJ2-1; D remains ambiguous. The germline CDR1 and CDR2 sequences are MGHRA and YSYEKL. V was pared by 1 base and J by 3 bases, with 10 bases between. CDR3 length equals 15 residues. CDR3 loop: CASSQGDNHYNEQFF. In DNA, the CDR3 is TGCGCCAGCAGCCAAGGAGACAATCACTACAATGAGCAGTTCTTC.

This clone was seen a few times. The chain carries TRBV5-4 and TRBJ2-7, with 7 bases identical to TRBD2. Germline CDR1 is SGHNT and CDR2 is YYREEE (reference sequence). The V gene end was trimmed by 4 bases and the J gene end by 5 bases; junction bases not matched to a gene: 15. The CDR3 sequence is 16 residues long. DNA for the CDR3: TGTGCCAGCAGCACCCCGGGGAGGGCACTACTTAACGAGCAGTACTTC. It specifies CASSTPGRALLNEQYF.

The rearrangement joins TRBV12-3 or TRBV12-4 to TRBJ2-7, with D maybe TRBD1 (6 bases). The CDR3 length is 13 residues. The V end lost 6 bases, the J end lost 3 bases, and 12 bases lay between the germline ends. The CDR3 DNA reads TGTGCCAGCAGGGCCGGACAGAGCTACGAGCAGTACTTC. This sequence encodes CASRAGQSYEQYF.

This sequence joins TRBV19 and TRBJ2-2; D gene uncertain. CDR1 LNHDA and CDR2 SQIVND come from the germline V gene (reference sequence). Trimming removed 5 bases at V and 1 base at J, with 11 bases between. The CDR3 is 15 amino acids. DNA of the CDR3: TGTGCCAGTAGTGGAGTAGGTTTGAACACCGGGGAGCTGTTTTTT. Residues: CASSGVGLNTGELFF.

The V and J genes are TRBV19 and TRBJ1-5; no definite D call. V lost 4 bases and J lost 2, with 12 bases in between. Germline assignment: CDR1 LNHDA and CDR2 SQIVND (reference sequence). CDR3 size: 15 residues. The CDR3 here is CASSRVSGGNQPQHF. CDR3 DNA: TGTGCCAGTAGTAGGGTCAGCGGTGGCAATCAGCCCCAGCATTTT.

The chain recombines TRBV2 with TRBJ2-6; D gene uncertain. The CDR3 is 15 amino acids. The V end lost 5 bases, the J end lost 1 base, and 9 bases lay between the germline ends. Per the germline V gene, CDR1 is SNHLY and CDR2 is FYNNEI. The CDR3 nucleotides read TGTGCCAGCAGTATCTCGACATCTGGGGCCAACGTCCTGACTTTC. Its protein product is CASSISTSGANVLTF.

The CDR3 sequence: CASSLQTGQGSYTF. DNA of the CDR3: TGCGCCAGCAGCTTACAAACGGGACAGGGAAGCTACACCTTC. V usage is TRBV5-1 and J usage is TRBJ1-2; 9 bases align to TRBD1. The CDR3 covers 14 residues. CDR1 is SGHRS and CDR2 is YFSETQ in the germline V gene. V shed 2 bases, J shed 9 bases, and the junction held 8 bases outside the gene matches. The full variable domain, rest sourced from reference TRBV5-1 and TRBJ1-2, is KAGVTQTPRYLIKTRGQQVTLSCSPISGHRSVSWYQQTPGQGLQFLFEYFSETQRNKGNFPGRFSGRQFSNSRSEMNVSTLELGDSALYLCASSLQTGQGSYTFGSGTRLTVV.

This clone was seen a few times. The chain links TRBV6-5 to TRBJ2-1, with D possibly being TRBD2 (6 bases). Germline V gene lookup returns CDR1 MNHEY and CDR2 SVGAGI. Trimming took off 5 bases at V and 8 bases at J, with 16 bases between the two ends. The CDR3 runs 14 residues. The CDR3 spells CASSPEGTLDEQFF. In nucleotides, the CDR3 is TGTGCCAGCAGTCCAGAAGGGACTCTCGATGAGCAGTTCTTC.

The chain has TRBV18 and TRBJ1-2; no clear D. This CDR3 comprises 16 residues. From germline, CDR1 is KGHSH and CDR2 LQKENI. V lost 0 bases and J 4 bases, leaving 15 bases between the germline ends. The DNA for the CDR3 is TGTGCCAGCTCACCACCCGCTTCGCAGGCCCGCTATGGCTACACCTTC. It translates to CASSPPASQARYGYTF.

This clone showed up just a few times. The V and J genes are TRBV27 and TRBJ2-7; D is undetermined. Germline V gene data show CDR1 as MNHEY and CDR2 as SMNVEV (reference sequence). Trimming left V 2 bases short and J 3 bases short, with 8 bases between. The CDR3 runs 13 residues. As DNA, the CDR3 is TGTGCCAGCAGTTTAGCGGCGTACTACGAGCAGTACTTC. Translation: CASSLAAYYEQYF.

This chain links TRBV7-6 with TRBJ2-3; TRBD2 matches 16 bases. The CDR3 length is 17 residues. The V gene end was trimmed by 5 bases and the J gene end by 8 bases; junction bases not matched to a gene: 10. Germline CDR1 reads SGHVS; CDR2 reads FNYEAQ. CDR3 sequence reads: CASSAGLAGGGGSTQYF. As DNA, the CDR3 is TGTGCCAGCAGCGCGGGACTAGCGGGGGGGGGTGGCTCTACGCAGTATTTT. The full variable domain, in which reference TRBV7-6 and TRBJ2-3 provide the parts outside the CDR3, is GAGVSQSPRYKVTKRGQDVALRCDPISGHVSLYWYRQALGQGPEFLTYFNYEAQQDKSGLPNDRFSAERPEGSISTLTIQRTEQRDSAMYRCASSAGLAGGGGSTQYFGPGTRLTVL.

The chain combines TRBV7-8 with TRBJ2-7, with D perhaps matching TRBD1 (5 bases). Germline CDR1 reads SGHVS; CDR2 reads FQNEAQ. The CDR3 has 12 residues. The germline V and J ends were trimmed by 5 bases and 6 bases, with 11 bases remaining between them. This CDR3 is CASSPGAAEQYV. CDR3 nucleotide sequence: TGTGCCAGCAGCCCTGGGGCAGCCGAGCAGTACGTC.

The chain employs TRBV4-1 and TRBJ1-1, with D tentatively TRBD1 (6 bases). Trimming took off 0 bases at V and 2 bases at J, with 10 bases between the two ends. CDR3 length equals 15 residues. Per germline, CDR1 MGHRA and CDR2 YSYEKL. The CDR3 protein is CASSQEGGGNTEAFF. The CDR3 nucleotides read TGCGCCAGCAGCCAAGAAGGGGGTGGAAACACTGAAGCTTTCTTT.

The genes are TRBV5-1 and TRBJ2-2; 11 nucleotides agree with TRBD1. Looked up from germline, CDR1 is SGHRS and CDR2 is YFSETQ. Germline trimming cut 5 bases from V and 7 bases from J; bases unmatched to any gene: 4. The CDR3 covers 14 residues. CDR3 DNA sequence: TGCGCCAGCAGAGGACAGGGGGCAAACGGGGAGCTGTTTTTT. Amino acid sequence: CASRGQGANGELFF.

The rearrangement uses TRBV15 and TRBJ2-7, with D possibly matching TRBD1 (5 bases). Germline values: CDR1 LNHNV, CDR2 YYDKDF (reference sequence). The CDR3 consists of 13 residues. V was clipped by 2 bases and J by 4 bases, with 9 bases between them. CDR3: CATSRNRQYEQYF. Here the CDR3 DNA reads TGTGCCACCAGCAGAAATCGACAGTACGAGCAGTACTTC.

This clone was seen a few times. V and J are TRBV5-6 and TRBJ2-7; TRBD2 might be the D (6 bases). The CDR3 has 12 residues. The germline gives CDR1 SGHDT, CDR2 YYEEEE. V lost 4 bases and J 6 bases, leaving 11 bases between the germline ends. In DNA form, the CDR3 reads TGTGCCAGCAGCCGGGGGACGGCCGAGCAGTACGTC. Protein product: CASSRGTAEQYV.

This clone was recorded only once. The rearrangement uses TRBV28 and TRBJ1-5; 8 positions match TRBD1. This CDR3 is 14 amino acids long. Per the germline V gene, CDR1 is MDHEN and CDR2 is SYDVKM. Unmatched junction bases numbered 6, after V lost 8 bases and J lost 3 bases. The CDR3: CASGMGQANQPQHF. CDR3 DNA sequence: TGTGCCAGCGGGATGGGACAGGCCAATCAGCCCCAGCATTTT.

The J gene is TRBJ2-1, the V gene TRBV6-5; 9 positions match TRBD2. CDR1 is MNHEY, CDR2 SVGAGI, per germline. There are 16 residues in the CDR3. Trimming removed 4 bases from V and 0 bases from J; junction bases left unmatched: 4. In DNA form, the CDR3 reads TGTGCCAGCAGTTCCAGAGCGGGGGGCTCCTACAATGAGCAGTTCTTC. This codes for CASSSRAGGSYNEQFF.

The chain combines TRBV20-1 with TRBJ2-7, with 11 bases aligning to TRBD2. J lost 1 base, V lost 3 bases, and 11 bases had no gene match. The CDR3 runs to 17 residues. In germline, CDR1 is DFQATT, CDR2 SNEGSKA (reference sequence). The CDR3 reads CSASPSGGKPPSYEQYV. Written as DNA, the CDR3 is TGCAGTGCTAGTCCTAGCGGGGGGAAACCCCCTTCCTACGAGCAGTACGTC.

V usage is TRBV5-1 and J usage is TRBJ1-3; D is perhaps TRBD1 (6 bases). Trimming took 4 bases from V and 0 from J, leaving 11 bases between them. Germline loops: CDR1 SGHRS, CDR2 YFSETQ. The CDR3 is 15 residues long. The CDR3, as DNA: TGCGCCAGCAGCCGAGACAGGAACTCTGGAAACACCATATATTTT. Translating gives CASSRDRNSGNTIYF. Supplemented by reference TRBV5-1 and TRBJ1-3, the full variable domain reads KAGVTQTPRYLIKTRGQQVTLSCSPISGHRSVSWYQQTPGQGLQFLFEYFSETQRNKGNFPGRFSGRQFSNSRSEMNVSTLELGDSALYLCASSRDRNSGNTIYFGEGSWLTVV.